This record looks at one T cell receptor (beta chain) sequence and its context. The data are from a study of blood T cells in healthy people across ages. V gave up 0 bases and J gave up 6 bases; unmatched junction bases: 13. The V gene's germline CDR1 is SGHRS and CDR2 YFSETQ. This CDR3 contains 17 residues. With a J-beta primer mix and a sample-barcoded 5' primer, a second PCR ran 7 to 11 cycles. Each CDR3 protein is one row after TCRdb ran MiXCR on the 5' RACE reads. Counted here are 1.5 million or so distinct CDR3 sequences, around 42% occurring once; the ten biggest clones make up roughly 7.9%. The chain is built from TRBV5-1 and TRBJ2-7; 9 bases agree with TRBD1. The sequencing input was blood. The sequence derives from a woman aged 18-35 years in good health. CDR3 region: CASSLGVLGTGYGEQYF. CDR3 DNA: TGCGCCAGCAGCTTGGGGGTACTGGGGACAGGGTATGGCGAGCAGTACTTC.